The clone carrying this T cell receptor beta chain was seen once. Germline values: CDR1 SGHRS, CDR2 YFSETQ. V lost 0 bases to trimming and J lost 7 bases, with 13 bases between them. CDR3 length equals 14 residues. Per the study methods: The assay estimated nucleated cells by amplifying reference gene primers. Libraries were prepared by immunoSEQ multiplex PCR; TCRdb keeps only in-frame clonotypes and omits some of them. The V and J calls and clone size are taken from that table; D and trimming were inferred from the DNA. The sample records around 76,000 clones, 75% to 90% being singletons. The data were obtained in a study of blood T cell repertoires in COVID-19. Looking at the study overall: Samples came from the United States, Italy and Spain, spanning acute and convalescent COVID-19.

The sequence came from a man at least 80 years old with acute or convalescent COVID-19. The sample taken for sequencing was peripheral blood. The genes are TRBV5-1 and TRBJ1-1; D is undetermined. CDR3 residues: CASSLGLSVLEAFF. For the CDR3, the DNA is TGCGCCAGCAGCTTGGGACTATCGGTCCTTGAAGCTTTCTTT. Looking up the rest from reference TRBV5-1 and TRBJ1-1 gives the full variable domain: KAGVTQTPRYLIKTRGQQVTLSCSPISGHRSVSWYQQTPGQGLQFLFEYFSETQRNKGNFPGRFSGRQFSNSRSEMNVSTLELGDSALYLCASSLGLSVLEAFFGQGTRLTVV.